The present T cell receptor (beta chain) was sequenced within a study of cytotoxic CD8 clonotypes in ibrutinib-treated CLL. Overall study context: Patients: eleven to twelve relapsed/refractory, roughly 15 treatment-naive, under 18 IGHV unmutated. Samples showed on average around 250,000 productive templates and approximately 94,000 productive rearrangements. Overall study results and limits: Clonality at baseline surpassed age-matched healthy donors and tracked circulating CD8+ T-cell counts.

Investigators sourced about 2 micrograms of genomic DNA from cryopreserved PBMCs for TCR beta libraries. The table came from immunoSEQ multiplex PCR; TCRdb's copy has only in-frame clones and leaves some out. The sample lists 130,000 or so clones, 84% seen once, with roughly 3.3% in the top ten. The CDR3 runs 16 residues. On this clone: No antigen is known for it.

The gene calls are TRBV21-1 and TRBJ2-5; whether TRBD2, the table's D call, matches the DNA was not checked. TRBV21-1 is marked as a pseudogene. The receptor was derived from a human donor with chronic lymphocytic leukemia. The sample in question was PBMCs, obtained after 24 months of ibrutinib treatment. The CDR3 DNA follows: TGTGCCAGCATCGGGCGGGCGGTCGGTTCCGAAGAGACCCAGTACTTC. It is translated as CASIGRAVGSEETQYF.